This section outlines one T cell receptor beta chain sequence together with its context. The data belong to a study of control samples from healthy donors and cancer patients. Germline CDR1 reads WSHSY; CDR2 reads SAAADI. V was pared by 6 bases and J by 4 bases, with 6 bases of the junction left unmatched. The CDR3 spans 14 residues. Generated by immunoSEQ multiplex PCR, the TCRdb table keeps only in-frame clones and is missing some. The sample has tens of thousands of clones, approximately 90% seen once. Sequenced material: PBMCs. The chain carries TRBV10-2 and TRBJ2-5; 9 positions agree with TRBD1. This clonotype originated in a middle-aged woman with head and neck cancer. CDR3 sequence reads: CASSDRDRVETQYF. As DNA, the CDR3 is TGCGCCAGCAGCGACAGGGACAGGGTAGAGACCCAGTACTTC.